The clone carrying this T cell receptor beta chain was detected a few times. V lost 6 bases and J lost 4, with 12 bases in between. The CDR3 has 13 residues. Germline assignment: CDR1 SQVTM and CDR2 ANQGSEA. This record comes from a study of cytomegalovirus exposure and HLA in healthy donors. The PCR used 60 Vbeta and 13 Jbeta primers. Only in-frame clones appear in the TCRdb table, and some are missing; sequencing was by immunoSEQ multiplex PCR. The sample consists of around 150,000 clones, roughly 85% of them appearing once. This chain uses TRBV29-1 with TRBJ2-2; D possibly corresponds to TRBD1 (6 bases). This receptor was identified in a middle-aged man in good health and CMV-seropositive. Sequenced input: PBMCs. CDR3 DNA sequence: TGCAGCGTGAGGGTACAGGGCACCGGGGAGCTGTTTTTT. It specifies CSVRVQGTGELFF.